The 30 T cell receptor beta chains below all came from one sample that was sequenced in a study of human thymus T cells. Libraries were prepared by immunoSEQ multiplex PCR; TCRdb keeps only in-frame clonotypes and omits some of them. The data hold tens of thousands of clones, with around 96% observed a single time. Thymic samples were excised during corrective heart operations. The sequencing sample was made of thymus tissue. These TCRs come from a boy under two years old with a congenital heart defect but otherwise immunologically healthy.

The chain recombines TRBV27 with TRBJ1-6; maybe TRBD1 (6 bases). CDR3 length: 14 amino acids. Between the trimmed V and J ends, which lost 3 bases and 12 bases, there was a span of 15 bases. Germline loops: CDR1 MNHEY, CDR2 SMNVEV (reference sequence). CDR3 DNA: TGTGCCAGCAGTTTGTCGGAACAGGGCGAACCCCTCCACTTT. Amino acid sequence: CASSLSEQGEPLHF.

The rearrangement uses TRBV5-1 and TRBJ1-4, with D perhaps TRBD1 (5 bases). CDR1 SGHRS and CDR2 YFSETQ come from the germline V gene. This CDR3 comprises 14 residues. Trimming removed 0 bases from V and 7 bases from J, with 10 bases in between. CDR3 DNA sequence: TGCGCCAGCAGCTTGGAAGGGGAACTTGAAAAACTGTTTTTT. Translation gives CASSLEGELEKLFF.

The rearrangement uses TRBV11-2 and TRBJ2-1; 16 nucleotides match TRBD2. The germline gives CDR1 SGHAT, CDR2 FQNNGV. J was trimmed by 8 bases and V by 5 bases; bases with no gene match: 12. The CDR3 spans 18 residues. Here the CDR3 DNA reads TGTGCCAGCAGCCCTGGGACTAGCGGGAGGGCCTGGAAAGATGAGCAGTTCTTC. Translating it yields CASSPGTSGRAWKDEQFF.

The chain uses TRBV28 and TRBJ2-3, with 13 bases identical to TRBD2. The germline gives CDR1 MDHEN, CDR2 SYDVKM. The length of the CDR3 is 18 residues. With 4 bases clipped from V and 1 base from J, the junction kept 8 bases outside the gene matches. CDR3: CASSSRSGLAGGTDTQYF. DNA of the CDR3: TGTGCCAGCAGTTCAAGATCAGGACTAGCGGGAGGCACAGATACGCAGTATTTT.

The chain recombines TRBV7-3 with TRBJ1-5, with 7 nucleotides matching TRBD1. There are 15 residues in the CDR3. Unmatched junction bases numbered 3, after V lost 1 base and J lost 3 bases. Per the germline V gene, CDR1 is SGHTA and CDR2 is FQGTGA. CDR3 residues: CASSLRDSYNQPQHF. As DNA, the CDR3 is TGTGCCAGCAGCTTAAGGGACAGTTACAATCAGCCCCAGCATTTT.

This clone was found a few times. The chain employs TRBV19 and TRBJ1-6; the D gene is possibly TRBD1 (6 bases). In germline, CDR1 is LNHDA, CDR2 SQIVND (reference sequence). The CDR3 runs 16 residues. V lost 4 bases and J 11 bases, leaving 21 bases between the germline ends. The CDR3 nucleotides are TGTGCCAGTAGTACTCCGGGACAAAAGGGCCAGGCACCCCTCCACTTT. This sequence encodes CASSTPGQKGQAPLHF.

The chain joins TRBV6-5 to TRBJ2-5, with 9 bases identical to TRBD1. The CDR3 is 15 residues long. CDR1 is MNHEY and CDR2 is SVGAGI in the germline V gene. Trimming at V came to 8 bases and at J to 6 bases, leaving 13 bases not matched to a gene. In DNA, the CDR3 is TGTGCCAGCTATCATACACAGGGGGCGGTGAAGACCCAGTACTTC. Residues: CASYHTQGAVKTQYF.

The J gene is TRBJ2-6, the V gene TRBV6-4; D is uncertain. CDR1 is MRHNA, CDR2 SNTAGT, per germline. The CDR3 contains 14 residues. V was shortened by 4 bases and J by 0 bases, with 4 bases between the two germline ends. The CDR3 protein is CASSADSGANVLTF. Written as DNA, the CDR3 is TGTGCCAGCAGTGCCGACTCTGGGGCCAACGTCCTGACTTTC.

The chain carries TRBV7-8 and TRBJ2-7, with TRBD1 identical over 11 bases. Germline CDR1 and CDR2: SGHVS and FQNEAQ. The CDR3 spans 16 residues. J was trimmed by 5 bases and V by 5 bases; bases with no gene match: 11. The CDR3 reads CASSAPGTGGLHEQYF. CDR3 sequence (DNA): TGTGCCAGCAGCGCCCCGGGGACAGGGGGATTACACGAGCAGTACTTC.

This rearrangement joins TRBV7-2 to TRBJ1-2; D perhaps matches TRBD1 (5 bases). Germline CDR1 reads SGHTA; CDR2 reads FQGNSA. V lost 5 bases to trimming and J lost 4 bases, with 14 bases between them. This CDR3 spans 14 amino acids. This CDR3 is CASSHPGGGYGYTF. CDR3 nucleotide sequence: TGTGCCAGCAGCCACCCCGGCGGGGGCTATGGCTACACCTTC. Full variable domain (outside the CDR3, taken from reference TRBV7-2 and TRBJ1-2): GAGVSQSPSNKVTEKGKDVELRCDPISGHTALYWYRQSLGQGLEFLIYFQGNSAPDKSGLPSDRFSAERTGGSVSTLTIQRTQQEDSAVYLCASSHPGGGYGYTFGSGTRLTVV.

This sequence joins TRBV6-1 and TRBJ2-7; tentatively, D is TRBD2 (6 bases). With 6 bases removed from V and 2 bases from J, the gap between germline ends came to 17 bases. CDR3 size: 15 residues. Germline loops: CDR1 MNHNS, CDR2 SASEGT. CDR3: CASSSTSFLTYEQYF. CDR3 DNA sequence: TGTGCCAGCAGCTCAACTAGCTTCCTTACCTACGAGCAGTACTTC.

V and J are TRBV28 and TRBJ2-3, with 14 bases aligning to TRBD2. CDR3 length: 17 residues. Germline V gives CDR1 MDHEN, CDR2 SYDVKM. Trimming removed 5 bases from V and 5 bases from J; junction bases left unmatched: 9. CDR3 nucleotides: TGTGCCAGCAGTAACCGGGGACTAGCGGGAGAGGTAGATACGCAGTATTTT. Its translation: CASSNRGLAGEVDTQYF.

This sequence joins TRBV19 and TRBJ1-1; no firm D call. The CDR3 covers 16 residues. Germline V gene data show CDR1 as LNHDA and CDR2 as SQIVND (reference sequence). V was pared by 3 bases and J by 4 bases, with 18 bases between. The CDR3 coding sequence is TGTGCCAGTAGTATTCCGAGCCCGAAATGGAGCACTGAAGCTTTCTTT. As protein: CASSIPSPKWSTEAFF.

This rearrangement joins TRBV7-3 to TRBJ2-1; a weak D match, TRBD1 (6 bases). CDR1 SGHTA and CDR2 FQGTGA come from the germline V gene. The length of the CDR3 is 13 residues. The V end lost 5 bases, the J end lost 8 bases, and 13 bases lay between the germline ends. For the CDR3, the DNA is TGTGCCAGCAGCCCAAGGACAGATGATGAGCAGTTCTTC. This gives the protein CASSPRTDDEQFF.

The CDR3 is CASSDPGTVPFSYEQYF. CDR3 coding DNA: TGCGCCAGCAGTGACCCCGGGACAGTTCCATTCTCCTACGAGCAGTACTTC. The rearrangement uses TRBV10-2 and TRBJ2-7; 7 bases are a match to TRBD1. The CDR3 totals 17 residues. Trimming cost V 3 bases and J 0 bases; bases outside gene matches: 11. Germline loops: CDR1 WSHSY, CDR2 SAAADI.

The chain is built from TRBV4-3 and TRBJ2-7; 10 bases agree with TRBD2. The germline V gene has CDR1 LGHNA and CDR2 YSLEER. After removal of 3 bases from V and 0 bases from J, the junction contained 5 bases not matched to a gene. The CDR3 covers 16 residues. CDR3 nucleotide sequence: TGCGCCAGCAGCCAGCTAGCGGGGGAACGCTCCTACGAGCAGTACTTC. Translated: CASSQLAGERSYEQYF.

This chain joins TRBV30 and TRBJ2-3; TRBD2 agrees at 9 bases. The CDR3 runs to 15 residues. J gave up 6 bases and V 2 bases, and 9 bases lay outside the gene matches. Germline CDR1 reads GTSNPN; CDR2 reads SVGIG (reference sequence). CDR3 residues: CAWSRGGGASDTQYF. The CDR3 DNA reads TGTGCCTGGAGTCGTGGCGGGGGGGCATCGGATACGCAGTATTTT.

The chain recombines TRBV11-2 with TRBJ2-3; D is perhaps TRBD1 (5 bases). The CDR3 spans 15 residues. V was cut by 8 bases and J by 3 bases, with 18 bases left in between. Germline-derived CDR1 and CDR2 are SGHAT and FQNNGV. The CDR3 loop is CASDPDRSETDTQYF. The CDR3 bases are TGTGCCAGCGACCCCGACAGATCCGAGACAGATACGCAGTATTTT.

The chain employs TRBV27 and TRBJ2-1; a possible D gene is TRBD1 (5 bases). Per germline, CDR1 MNHEY and CDR2 SMNVEV (reference sequence). CDR3 length: 14 amino acids. V gave up 2 bases and J gave up 8 bases, with 13 bases separating them. The CDR3 reads CASSLRGNMHEQFF. CDR3 DNA: TGTGCCAGCAGTTTAAGGGGTAATATGCATGAGCAGTTCTTC.

The chain couples TRBV2 to TRBJ2-7; TRBD2 is a possible D gene (5 bases). This CDR3 spans 17 amino acids. The germline V gene encodes CDR1 SNHLY and CDR2 FYNNEI. V lost 1 base to trimming and J lost 0 bases, with 16 bases between them. This CDR3 is CASSEGGTDCPSYEQYF. The CDR3 nucleotides are TGTGCCAGCAGTGAAGGAGGAACGGACTGCCCCTCCTACGAGCAGTACTTC.

The chain recombines TRBV7-9 with TRBJ2-7; D is uncertain. Germline CDR1 is SEHNR and CDR2 is FQNEAQ (reference sequence). The CDR3 spans 15 residues. V gave up 6 bases and J gave up 3 bases, with 18 bases separating them. The CDR3 coding sequence is TGTGCCAGCAGGAGGAAGGCAGGCCCGAGCTACGAGCAGTACTTC. Translating gives CASRRKAGPSYEQYF.

This rearrangement joins TRBV7-6 to TRBJ2-2; 7 bases line up with TRBD1. With 2 bases clipped from V and 6 bases from J, the junction kept 9 bases outside the gene matches. This CDR3 is built from 16 residues. The V gene's germline CDR1 is SGHVS and CDR2 FNYEAQ. Here the CDR3 reads CASSLISERGPGELFF. DNA of the CDR3: TGTGCCAGCAGCTTAATCTCGGAGAGGGGGCCCGGGGAGCTGTTTTTT.

The chain uses TRBV19 and TRBJ1-5, with TRBD1 matching 11 bases. This CDR3 has 14 amino acids. The V gene end was trimmed by 7 bases and the J gene end by 6 bases; junction bases not matched to a gene: 5. The germline gives CDR1 LNHDA, CDR2 SQIVND (reference sequence). The CDR3 loop is CASTRTGGGQPQHF. CDR3 in DNA: TGTGCCAGTACCCGGACAGGGGGCGGTCAGCCCCAGCATTTT.

V gene TRBV7-2 combines with J gene TRBJ2-1; D is possibly TRBD2 (6 bases). V was pared by 4 bases and J by 5 bases, with 15 bases between. CDR3 size: 15 residues. CDR1 and CDR2 from the germline V gene are SGHTA and FQGNSA. CDR3 loop: CASSSPGEQNNEQFF. The CDR3 nucleotides are TGTGCCAGCAGCTCCCCGGGGGAACAAAACAATGAGCAGTTCTTC.

This clone is a singleton in its sample. CDR3 sequence reads: CASRGQGTGELFF. CDR3 in DNA: TGCGCCAGCAGGGGACAGGGCACCGGGGAGCTGTTTTTT. The rearrangement links TRBV5-1 to TRBJ2-2; 9 bases agree with TRBD1. This CDR3 comprises 13 residues. The trim removed 5 bases at V and 4 bases at J, leaving 0 bases unmatched. The germline gives CDR1 SGHRS, CDR2 YFSETQ.

The chain couples TRBV7-9 to TRBJ2-5; D may be TRBD1 (5 bases). CDR3 length: 15 amino acids. Per germline, CDR1 SEHNR and CDR2 FQNEAQ (reference sequence). V was trimmed by 5 bases and J by 2 bases, leaving 15 bases between them. In DNA form, the CDR3 reads TGTGCCAGCAGCCAAACGAGACAGTCTCAAGAGACCCAGTACTTC. This sequence encodes CASSQTRQSQETQYF.

The rearrangement links TRBV27 to TRBJ2-7; D unresolved. Trimming shortened V by 8 bases and J by 0 bases, and 2 bases separated the two germline ends. CDR3 length: 10 residues. The V gene's germline CDR1 is MNHEY and CDR2 SMNVEV (reference sequence). CDR3 residues: CASASYEQYF. In DNA, the CDR3 is TGTGCCAGCGCCTCCTACGAGCAGTACTTC.

The rearrangement uses TRBV6-1 and TRBJ2-7; D is uncertain. The V gene lost 2 bases and the J gene lost 2 bases, with 4 bases spanning the gap. Germline V gene data show CDR1 as MNHNS and CDR2 as SASEGT. The CDR3 runs to 12 residues. CDR3 in amino acids: CASSEYPYEQYF. CDR3 sequence (DNA): TGTGCCAGCAGTGAATATCCCTACGAGCAGTACTTC.

This chain joins TRBV6-4 and TRBJ1-1; a weak D match, TRBD1 (5 bases). The germline V gene encodes CDR1 MRHNA and CDR2 SNTAGT. The CDR3 covers 12 residues. Trimming left V 7 bases short and J 5 bases short, with 11 bases between. CDR3 region: CASINRLTEAFF. As DNA, the CDR3 is TGTGCCAGCATAAACAGGCTGACTGAAGCTTTCTTT.

The chain couples TRBV7-6 to TRBJ2-7; D gene ambiguous. From germline, CDR1 is SGHVS and CDR2 FNYEAQ. V lost 1 base and J 6 bases, leaving 13 bases between the germline ends. The CDR3 contains 14 residues. CDR3 in amino acids: CASSLEVRPGEQYF. As DNA, the CDR3 is TGTGCCAGCAGCTTAGAGGTGAGACCGGGCGAGCAGTACTTC. Looking up the rest from reference TRBV7-6 and TRBJ2-7 gives the full variable domain: GAGVSQSPRYKVTKRGQDVALRCDPISGHVSLYWYRQALGQGPEFLTYFNYEAQQDKSGLPNDRFSAERPEGSISTLTIQRTEQRDSAMYRCASSLEVRPGEQYFGPGTRLTVT.